The 19 T cell receptor beta chains presented below share a single source sample, sequenced in a study of T cell responses to AZD1222 COVID-19 vaccine. The method was immunoSEQ multiplex PCR; TCRdb's version includes in-frame clones alone and lacks a portion of them. Among about 120,000 clones, 92% were seen once, and the ten largest hold around 1.4%. Sequenced here: peripheral blood, sampled 28 days after the second AZD1222 dose. The receptors derive from an adult who received the AZD1222 COVID-19 vaccine.

V is TRBV28 and J is TRBJ1-3, with 9 bases matching TRBD1. This CDR3 region has 18 residues. Germline V lookup: CDR1 MDHEN, CDR2 SYDVKM. Trimming took 5 bases from V and 0 from J; bases not matched to a gene: 11. The CDR3 bases are TGTGCCAGCAGTCCTACCCTCGGGACAGGGAACTCTGGAAACACCATATATTTT. It yields the protein CASSPTLGTGNSGNTIYF. The variable domain in full, completed from reference TRBV28 and TRBJ1-3, reads DVKVTQSSRYLVKRTGEKVFLECVQDMDHENMFWYRQDPGLGLRLIYFSYDVKMKEKGDIPEGYSVSREKKERFSLILESASTNQTSMYLCASSPTLGTGNSGNTIYFGEGSWLTVV.

This chain connects TRBV3-1 (or the pseudogene TRBV3-2) to TRBJ1-3, with a tentative D call TRBD1 (6 bases). Germline CDR1 is LGHDT and CDR2 is YNNKEL (reference sequence). CDR3 length equals 14 residues. Trimming cost V 3 bases and J 2 bases, with 8 bases left between them. DNA of the CDR3: TGTGCCAGCAGCCAGCGGACAGCTGGAAACACCATATATTTT. It is translated as CASSQRTAGNTIYF.

This rearrangement joins TRBV30 to TRBJ2-3, with D possibly TRBD1 on 6 matching bases. The V gene lost 3 bases and the J gene lost 8 bases, with 15 bases spanning the gap. From germline, CDR1 is GTSNPN and CDR2 SVGIG (reference sequence). The CDR3 has 13 amino acids. The CDR3 loop reads CAWRESGQGTQYF. CDR3 bases: TGTGCCTGGAGAGAATCGGGACAAGGTACGCAGTATTTT.

This sequence joins TRBV20-1 and TRBJ1-6; unclear D gene. The CDR3 runs 14 residues. Germline CDR1 is DFQATT and CDR2 is SNEGSKA (reference sequence). Trimming took off 3 bases at V and 5 bases at J, with 11 bases between the two ends. CDR3 in DNA: TGCAGTGCTAGTTCAGGCCACCATAATTCACCCCTCCACTTT. Translation: CSASSGHHNSPLHF.

V usage is TRBV10-3 and J usage is TRBJ2-1; 13 nucleotides align to TRBD2. Trimming cost V 10 bases and J 7 bases; bases outside gene matches: 10. The CDR3 contains 15 residues. The germline CDR1 and CDR2 sequences are ENHRY and SYGVKD. CDR3 amino acids: CATVKGGLAGNEQFF. As DNA, the CDR3 is TGTGCCACCGTTAAAGGGGGACTAGCGGGAAATGAGCAGTTCTTC.

V and J are TRBV7-8 and TRBJ2-1; 10 bases are a match to TRBD2. The CDR3 is 15 amino acids. Looked up from germline, CDR1 is SGHVS and CDR2 is FQNEAQ. J lost 4 bases, V lost 5 bases, and 5 bases had no gene match. The CDR3 DNA reads TGTGCCAGCAGCAAACAGCGGGAGGGATACAATGAGCAGTTCTTC. This codes for CASSKQREGYNEQFF.

This chain links TRBV19 with TRBJ1-6; TRBD1 matches 8 bases. The V gene end was trimmed by 4 bases and the J gene end by 6 bases; junction bases not matched to a gene: 8. Germline CDR1 and CDR2: LNHDA and SQIVND (reference sequence). The CDR3 extends over 16 amino acids. In DNA, the CDR3 is TGTGCCAGTAGTACTTCTTTCGGACAGGGTAATTCACCCCTCCACTTT. Its translation: CASSTSFGQGNSPLHF.

This clone was detected only once. The chain joins TRBV13 to TRBJ2-3; 7 positions match TRBD2. The J segment lost 2 bases and the V segment lost 6 bases, leaving 17 bases of the junction unmatched. CDR1 is PRHDT, CDR2 FYEKMQ, per germline (reference sequence). CDR3 length: 18 amino acids. The CDR3 sequence: CASSSPLSGTIFTDTQYF. The CDR3 DNA reads as TGTGCCAGCAGTTCGCCACTCTCCGGGACTATCTTCACAGATACGCAGTATTTT.

This chain links TRBV29-1 with TRBJ2-2; 11 bases align to TRBD1. The CDR3 runs to 14 residues. Germline assignment: CDR1 SQVTM and CDR2 ANQGSEA. V lost 6 bases, J lost 7 bases, and 7 bases stayed unmatched. The CDR3 nucleotides read TGCAGCGTCGGACAGGGGGCCGGTATCGGGGAGCTGTTTTTT. It codes for CSVGQGAGIGELFF.

In this sample, this clone turned up once. The chain is built from TRBV6-5 and TRBJ1-5, with 9 bases lining up with TRBD1. CDR1 is MNHEY, CDR2 SVGAGI, per germline. The CDR3 covers 15 residues. V shed 5 bases and J 4 bases; nucleotides not matched to a gene: 6. CDR3 sequence reads: CASSPGTGLNQPQHF. The CDR3 DNA reads TGTGCCAGCAGTCCAGGGACAGGGCTAAATCAGCCCCAGCATTTT.

A note on this clone: Additional DNA sequences in this sample encode the identical CDR3. The chain employs TRBV5-1 and TRBJ1-2; no definite D call. The V gene lost 5 bases and the J gene lost 0 bases, with 11 bases spanning the gap. CDR3 size: 14 residues. Germline V gene lookup returns CDR1 SGHRS and CDR2 YFSETQ. The CDR3 loop reads CASSLRESNYGYTF. The CDR3 nucleotides read TGCGCCAGCAGTTTACGGGAGTCTAACTATGGCTACACCTTC.

The chain combines TRBV27 with TRBJ2-2; D remains unclear. Germline lookup yields CDR1 MNHEY and CDR2 SMNVEV (reference sequence). Between the trimmed V and J ends, which lost 6 bases and 3 bases, there was a span of 17 bases. The CDR3 covers 16 residues. This chain's CDR3 is CASSPRFGRDTGELFF. CDR3 bases: TGTGCCAGCAGCCCCCGATTTGGGCGTGACACCGGGGAGCTGTTTTTT.

V usage is TRBV7-9 and J usage is TRBJ1-3; D not resolved. Germline-derived CDR1 and CDR2 are SEHNR and FQNEAQ (reference sequence). The CDR3 runs 15 residues. Trimming took off 5 bases at V and 0 bases at J, with 11 bases between the two ends. The CDR3 loop reads CASSPVPLSGNTIYF. CDR3 coding DNA: TGTGCCAGCAGCCCCGTTCCGCTCTCTGGAAACACCATATATTTT.

This clone was observed a single time. The CDR3 is CASSLRGPRDNSPLHF. CDR3 in DNA: TGTGCCAGCAGTTTACGTGGCCCCAGGGACAATTCACCCCTCCACTTT. The gene calls are TRBV28 and TRBJ1-6; D is possibly TRBD1 (5 bases). V was clipped by 2 bases and J by 7 bases, with 15 bases between them. CDR1 and CDR2 (germline): MDHEN, SYDVKM. The CDR3 has 16 amino acids.

This chain joins TRBV20-1 and TRBJ2-3; D perhaps matches TRBD2 (5 bases). Germline CDR1 and CDR2: DFQATT and SNEGSKA (reference sequence). The V end was cut by 5 bases, the J end by 7 bases, with 10 bases between. This CDR3 region has 11 residues. The CDR3 reads CSAGADHTQYF. The CDR3 bases are TGCAGTGCTGGAGCGGACCATACGCAGTATTTT.

This sequence joins TRBV5-1 and TRBJ2-2; D might be TRBD1 (5 bases). The V end lost 0 bases, the J end lost 6 bases, and 12 bases lay between the germline ends. The CDR3 contains 15 residues. Germline CDR1 is SGHRS and CDR2 is YFSETQ. The CDR3 region has the DNA TGCGCCAGCAGCTTGGCCCCAGGGCCCGCCGGGGAGCTGTTTTTT. It specifies CASSLAPGPAGELFF.

J is TRBJ2-3 and V is TRBV3-1 (or the pseudogene TRBV3-2); 13 bases match TRBD2. J gave up 2 bases and V 4 bases, and 6 bases lay outside the gene matches. This CDR3 has 17 amino acids. Germline loops: CDR1 LGHDT, CDR2 YNNKEL (reference sequence). The CDR3 here is CASSLWTSGSPTDTQYF. DNA for the CDR3: TGTGCCAGCAGCCTCTGGACTAGCGGGAGTCCCACAGATACGCAGTATTTT.

This clone was observed a few times. J is TRBJ2-5 and V is TRBV3-1 (or the pseudogene TRBV3-2), with D possibly called TRBD1 or TRBD2 (6 bases each). Germline V gene sequence: CDR1 LGHDT, CDR2 YNNKEL (reference sequence). Trimming left V 6 bases short and J 5 bases short, with 19 bases between. The length of the CDR3 is 15 residues. The CDR3 DNA follows: TGTGCCAGCAGTCAGGGGCCCGGGAGTCAGGAGACCCAGTACTTC. As protein: CASSQGPGSQETQYF.

The chain joins TRBV2 to TRBJ2-7, with D unresolved. Germline V gives CDR1 SNHLY, CDR2 FYNNEI. V lost 6 bases to trimming and J lost 2 bases, with 11 bases between them. The CDR3 contains 13 residues. CDR3 protein: CASSPWEAYEQYF. For the CDR3, the DNA is TGTGCCAGCAGCCCCTGGGAAGCCTACGAGCAGTACTTC.